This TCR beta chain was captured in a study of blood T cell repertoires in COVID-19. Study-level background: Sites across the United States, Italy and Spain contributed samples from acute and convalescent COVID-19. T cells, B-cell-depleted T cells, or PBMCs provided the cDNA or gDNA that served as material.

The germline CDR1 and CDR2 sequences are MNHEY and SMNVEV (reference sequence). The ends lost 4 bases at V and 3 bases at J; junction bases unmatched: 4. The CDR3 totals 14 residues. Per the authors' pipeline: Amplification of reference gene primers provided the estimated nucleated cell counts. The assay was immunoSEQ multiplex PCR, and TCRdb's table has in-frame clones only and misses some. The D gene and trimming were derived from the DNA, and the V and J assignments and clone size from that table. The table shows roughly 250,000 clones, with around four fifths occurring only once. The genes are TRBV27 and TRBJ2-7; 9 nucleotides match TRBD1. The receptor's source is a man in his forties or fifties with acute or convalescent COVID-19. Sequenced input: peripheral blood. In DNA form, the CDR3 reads TGTGCCAGCAGTTACGGGACAGGGAGCTACGAGCAGTACTTC. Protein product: CASSYGTGSYEQYF.